What follows are 2 T cell receptor beta chains derived from one specimen sequenced in a study of shared clonotypes between healthy human individuals. The repertoire was sequenced with immunoSEQ multiplex PCR; TCRdb's copy has only in-frame clones and lacks some. The sample carries about 1 million clones, around 74% recorded once. The source material was memory CD4+ T cells sorted from blood. Subset reported: CD45RA-negative fraction. These receptors were collected from a man between 18 and 29 years old in good health.

CDR3 protein: CASSRLRDREFSDEKLFF. CDR3 nucleotides: TGTGCCAGCAGTCGCCTCCGGGACAGGGAATTTAGCGATGAAAAACTGTTTTTT. The V and J genes are TRBV27 and TRBJ1-4; 9 positions agree with TRBD1. Germline CDR1 and CDR2: MNHEY and SMNVEV (reference sequence). The CDR3 extends over 18 amino acids. Trimming cost V 5 bases and J 6 bases; bases outside gene matches: 16. The full variable domain, with the rest looked up from reference TRBV27 and TRBJ1-4, is EAQVTQNPRYLITVTGKKLTVTCSQNMNHEYMSWYRQDPGLGLRQIYYSMNVEVTDKGDVPEGYKVSRKEKRNFPLILESPSPNQTSLYFCASSRLRDREFSDEKLFFGSGTQLSVL.

The gene calls are TRBV7-2 and TRBJ1-4; D is uncertain. Trimming took off 4 bases at V and 12 bases at J, with 15 bases between the two ends. Germline V gene sequence: CDR1 SGHTA, CDR2 FQGNSA. This CDR3 is built from 13 residues. The CDR3 protein is CASSYAGGFELFF. The CDR3 DNA sequence: TGTGCCAGCAGCTACGCTGGCGGGTTTGAACTGTTTTTT.